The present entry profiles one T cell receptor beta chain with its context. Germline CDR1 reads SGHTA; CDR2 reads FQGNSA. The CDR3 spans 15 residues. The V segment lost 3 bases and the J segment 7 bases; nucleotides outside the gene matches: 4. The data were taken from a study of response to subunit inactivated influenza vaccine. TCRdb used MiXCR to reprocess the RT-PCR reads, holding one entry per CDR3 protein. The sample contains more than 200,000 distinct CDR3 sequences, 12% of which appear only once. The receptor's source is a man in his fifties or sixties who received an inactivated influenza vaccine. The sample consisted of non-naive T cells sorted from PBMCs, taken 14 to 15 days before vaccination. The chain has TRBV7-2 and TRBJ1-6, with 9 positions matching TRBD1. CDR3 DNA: TGTGCCAGCAGCTTCACGGGACAGGGAAATTCACCCCTCCACTTT. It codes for CASSFTGQGNSPLHF.